The 4 T cell receptor beta chains reported below all come from one sample, sequenced in a study of CD4 T cells in relation to SARS-CoV-2 and coronaviruses. Profiling relied on immunoSEQ multiplex PCR, and the TCRdb table lists in-frame clones only, not all of them. The table lists approximately 41,000 clones, nearly 85% of them singletons. Antigen specificity for these receptors is unknown. Specimen: naive CD4+ T cells from PBMCs, cultured in vitro. Subset in this sample: naive CD4+ T cells isolated by negative enrichment. The receptors derive from an adult with COVID-19.

This clone came up a few times. This rearrangement joins TRBV11-2 to TRBJ2-3; D perhaps matches TRBD2 (6 bases). Germline V lookup: CDR1 SGHAT, CDR2 FQNNGV. The CDR3 covers 17 residues. V lost 5 bases and J 0 bases, leaving 18 bases between the germline ends. The CDR3 protein is CASSPGGWAGSTDTQYF. The CDR3 DNA follows: TGTGCCAGCAGCCCTGGGGGGTGGGCAGGGAGCACAGATACGCAGTATTTT. Filled out from reference TRBV11-2 and TRBJ2-3, the complete variable domain reads EAGVAQSPRYKIIEKRQSVAFWCNPISGHATLYWYQQILGQGPKLLIQFQNNGVVDDSQLPKDRFSAERLKGVDSTLKIQPAKLEDSAVYLCASSPGGWAGSTDTQYFGPGTRLTVL.

The chain has TRBV2 and TRBJ2-3, with 7 bases aligning to TRBD1. Looked up from germline, CDR1 is SNHLY and CDR2 is FYNNEI. V trimming: 5 bases; J trimming: 4 bases; junction bases outside the gene matches: 6. The CDR3 covers 14 residues. In DNA, the CDR3 is TGTGCCAGCAGTAGACAGGGTCAGGCAGATACGCAGTATTTT. It translates to CASSRQGQADTQYF.

This CDR3 reads CASSPADRGNQPQHF. The CDR3 nucleotides are TGTGCCAGCAGCCCGGCGGACAGGGGCAATCAGCCCCAGCATTTT. The rearrangement links TRBV7-9 to TRBJ1-5, with 8 positions matching TRBD1. Germline-derived CDR1 and CDR2 are SEHNR and FQNEAQ (reference sequence). This CDR3 region has 15 residues. J gave up 2 bases and V 5 bases, and 5 bases lay outside the gene matches. The full variable domain, completed using reference TRBV7-9 and TRBJ1-5, is DTGVSQNPRHKITKRGQNVTFRCDPISEHNRLYWYRQTLGQGPEFLTYFQNEAQLEKSRLLSDRFSAERPKGSFSTLEIQRTEQGDSAMYLCASSPADRGNQPQHFGDGTRLSIL.

This clone came up once. The rearrangement joins TRBV28 to TRBJ1-2; D remains unclear. The CDR3 runs 14 residues. CDR1 and CDR2 (germline): MDHEN, SYDVKM. The V end was cut by 6 bases, the J end by 6 bases, with 17 bases between. CDR3 sequence (DNA): TGTGCCAGCAGCGCCCAAGGATTTTCTGATGGCTACACCTTC. This sequence encodes CASSAQGFSDGYTF.